Each of the 24 T cell receptor beta chains below was sequenced from the same sample in a study of cytomegalovirus exposure and HLA in healthy donors. The PCR had 60 Vbeta and 13 Jbeta primers. Sequencing used immunoSEQ multiplex PCR; TCRdb keeps in-frame clones, though not all of them. The sample lists over 100,000 clones; around 61% were seen once. Sequenced: PBMCs. The source of these receptors is a woman in her twenties or thirties in good health and CMV-seronegative.

The DNA of the CDR3 is TGTGCCAGCAAGACCCACGGAGATGAGCAGTTCTTC. This sequence encodes CASKTHGDEQFF. V gene TRBV2 combines with J gene TRBJ2-1, with D hard to call. The germline V and J ends were trimmed by 7 bases and 8 bases, with 12 bases remaining between them. Germline V gives CDR1 SNHLY, CDR2 FYNNEI. This CDR3 comprises 12 residues.

The rearrangement joins TRBV6-1 to TRBJ1-5; a weak D match, TRBD1 (5 bases). Germline CDR1 is MNHNS and CDR2 is SASEGT. Trimming stripped 7 bases from V and 3 bases from J, with 10 bases between. The CDR3 is made up of 13 amino acids. In DNA, the CDR3 is TGTGCCAGCACAGGGTTAATCAATCAGCCCCAGCATTTT. Protein product: CASTGLINQPQHF.

V usage is TRBV19 and J usage is TRBJ2-1; a weak D match, TRBD1 (8 bases). Germline V gives CDR1 LNHDA, CDR2 SQIVND (reference sequence). The CDR3 is 14 residues long. Between the trimmed V and J ends, which lost 2 bases and 7 bases, there was a span of 12 bases. The CDR3 DNA reads TGTGCCAGTAGTATACAACAGGGGGGGAATGAGCAGTTCTTC. Its translation: CASSIQQGGNEQFF.

This clone was counted a single time. V is TRBV14 and J is TRBJ2-5; TRBD2 matches 12 bases. Trimming cost V 3 bases and J 2 bases; bases outside gene matches: 1. CDR3 length: 15 residues. Germline V lookup: CDR1 SGHDN, CDR2 FVKESK. The chain's CDR3 is CASSQTSGGQETQYF. In DNA form, the CDR3 reads TGTGCCAGCAGCCAGACTAGCGGGGGACAAGAGACCCAGTACTTC. Full variable domain (outside the CDR3, taken from reference TRBV14 and TRBJ2-5): EAGVTQFPSHSVIEKGQTVTLRCDPISGHDNLYWYRRVMGKEIKFLLHFVKESKQDESGMPNNRFLAERTGGTYSTLKVQPAELEDSGVYFCASSQTSGGQETQYFGPGTRLLVL.

In regard to this clone: Additional DNA sequences in this sample encode the identical CDR3. This sequence joins TRBV6-1 and TRBJ1-5, with D uncertain. The V end was cut by 8 bases, the J end by 5 bases, with 7 bases between. The CDR3 length is 11 residues. Germline V gene lookup returns CDR1 MNHNS and CDR2 SASEGT. CDR3 sequence reads: CASGRDQPQHF. CDR3 DNA sequence: TGTGCCAGCGGCCGGGATCAGCCCCAGCATTTT.

The gene calls are TRBV6-5 and TRBJ2-7; 9 bases map to TRBD2. V shed 0 bases and J 3 bases; nucleotides not matched to a gene: 6. Germline V gene data show CDR1 as MNHEY and CDR2 as SVGAGI. This CDR3 spans 16 amino acids. This CDR3 reads CASSYSATSGYYEQYF. CDR3 bases: TGTGCCAGCAGTTACTCGGCGACTAGCGGATACTACGAGCAGTACTTC.

The rearrangement links TRBV7-9 to TRBJ2-1; D not resolved. Trimming took 7 bases from V and 6 from J, leaving 13 bases between them. Germline loops: CDR1 SEHNR, CDR2 FQNEAQ (reference sequence). The CDR3 runs to 13 residues. CDR3: CASNTLLVNEQFF. The CDR3 DNA reads TGTGCCAGCAACACATTGCTCGTCAATGAGCAGTTCTTC. Filled out from reference TRBV7-9 and TRBJ2-1, the complete variable domain reads DTGVSQNPRHKITKRGQNVTFRCDPISEHNRLYWYRQTLGQGPEFLTYFQNEAQLEKSRLLSDRFSAERPKGSFSTLEIQRTEQGDSAMYLCASNTLLVNEQFFGPGTRLTVL.

This clone was observed a few times. This sequence joins TRBV12-5 and TRBJ1-1; D might be TRBD1 (5 bases). The CDR3 has 12 amino acids. Trimming removed 4 bases from V and 5 bases from J, with 8 bases in between. Germline V CDR1 and CDR2: LGHNT, FRNRAP. The DNA of the CDR3 is TGTGCTAGTGGTTCCGACAGTACTGAAGCTTTCTTT. Its translation is CASGSDSTEAFF.

The chain joins TRBV18 to TRBJ1-1; TRBD1 matches at 8 bases. The V gene's germline CDR1 is KGHSH and CDR2 LQKENI. This CDR3 contains 13 residues. Germline trimming cut 4 bases from V and 10 bases from J; bases unmatched to any gene: 8. The CDR3 DNA reads TGTGCCAGCTCACGAGACAGGGGCGTGGGAGCTTTCTTT. Amino acids: CASSRDRGVGAFF.

This sequence joins TRBV7-6 and TRBJ2-5; D is possibly TRBD2 (6 bases). This CDR3 has 13 amino acids. CDR1 is SGHVS and CDR2 is FNYEAQ in the germline V gene. V dropped 7 bases and J dropped 7 bases, with 16 bases sitting between them. CDR3 DNA sequence: TGTGCCAGCATCAACGGCGCCGGGGGGACCCAGTACTTC. Translated, it gives CASINGAGGTQYF.

This chain's CDR3 is CASSKPRLAGGSSYNEQFF. The DNA for the CDR3 is TGTGCCAGCAGCAAACCCCGACTAGCGGGAGGTAGCTCCTACAATGAGCAGTTCTTC. J is TRBJ2-1 and V is TRBV7-2; 13 bases map to TRBD2. Germline assignment: CDR1 SGHTA and CDR2 FQGNSA. CDR3 length equals 19 residues. Trimming removed 5 bases from V and 0 bases from J; junction bases left unmatched: 10. The variable domain in full, with the rest retrieved from reference TRBV7-2 and TRBJ2-1, is GAGVSQSPSNKVTEKGKDVELRCDPISGHTALYWYRQSLGQGLEFLIYFQGNSAPDKSGLPSDRFSAERTGGSVSTLTIQRTQQEDSAVYLCASSKPRLAGGSSYNEQFFGPGTRLTVL.

This chain uses TRBV18 with TRBJ2-3; a weak D match, TRBD2 (6 bases). In germline, CDR1 is KGHSH, CDR2 LQKENI. The CDR3 length is 15 residues. The V gene lost 3 bases and the J gene lost 1 base, with 11 bases spanning the gap. The CDR3 region is CASSPRASGTDTQYF. In DNA form, the CDR3 reads TGTGCCAGCTCACCGAGGGCTAGCGGCACAGATACGCAGTATTTT.

The chain has TRBV7-8 and TRBJ2-7, with D possibly matching TRBD2 (6 bases). This CDR3 region has 15 residues. Germline CDR1 and CDR2: SGHVS and FQNEAQ. With 1 base removed from V and 3 bases from J, the gap between germline ends came to 13 bases. This CDR3 is CASSLVFAGSYEQYF. CDR3 DNA: TGTGCCAGCAGCTTAGTCTTTGCGGGGAGCTACGAGCAGTACTTC.

The chain uses TRBV7-9 and TRBJ1-3; possible D gene TRBD1, 6 bases. CDR3 length: 16 amino acids. The germline V gene encodes CDR1 SEHNR and CDR2 FQNEAQ (reference sequence). Between the trimmed V and J ends, which lost 5 bases and 2 bases, there was a span of 16 bases. CDR3 coding DNA: TGTGCCAGCAGCGATTTACAGGGTGAAACTGGAAACACCATATATTTT. Translated: CASSDLQGETGNTIYF.

The chain links TRBV28 to TRBJ2-5; 8 nucleotides agree with TRBD2. Germline CDR1 reads MDHEN; CDR2 reads SYDVKM. The CDR3 has 17 amino acids. The V gene end was trimmed by 3 bases and the J gene end by 4 bases; junction bases not matched to a gene: 13. CDR3 DNA sequence: TGTGCCAGCAGTTTCGGTCCAAAGAGCGGGAGCATAGAGACCCAGTACTTC. Translation gives CASSFGPKSGSIETQYF.

This clone was seen more than once but under ten times. The gene calls are TRBV15 and TRBJ2-3; D is perhaps TRBD2 (6 bases). Germline CDR1 LNHNV, CDR2 YYDKDF (reference sequence). CDR3 length: 17 residues. V gave up 5 bases and J gave up 2 bases, with 20 bases separating them. CDR3 protein: CATSGRPFGGDTDTQYF. CDR3 bases: TGTGCCACCAGCGGCCGGCCATTCGGCGGGGACACAGATACGCAGTATTTT.

V usage is TRBV7-9 and J usage is TRBJ2-5, with D perhaps TRBD1 (5 bases). The end of the DNA fits TRBJ2-7 better, so the J call may be wrong. This CDR3 is 13 amino acids long. CDR1 is SEHNR and CDR2 is FQNEAQ in the germline V gene (reference sequence). CDR3 bases: TGTGCCAGCAGCTCCCTCCAGGGTTACGAGCAGTACTTC. Amino acids: CASSSLQGYEQYF.

The J gene is TRBJ1-1, the V gene TRBV6-5, with D unresolved. The V gene's germline CDR1 is MNHEY and CDR2 SVGAGI. The CDR3 is 14 amino acids. The germline V and J ends were trimmed by 4 bases and 1 base, with 10 bases remaining between them. Written as DNA, the CDR3 is TGTGCCAGCAGTTTTTTAGGAGCGAACACTGAAGCTTTCTTT. Protein product: CASSFLGANTEAFF.

This clone was detected once. The rearrangement joins TRBV19 to TRBJ1-2, with 7 bases that match TRBD1. This CDR3 has 15 amino acids. V lost 2 bases and J lost 0; bases outside the gene matches: 3. The germline V gene has CDR1 LNHDA and CDR2 SQIVND (reference sequence). DNA for the CDR3: TGTGCCAGTAGTATAAAGCAGGGGGCTAACTATGGCTACACCTTC. Protein: CASSIKQGANYGYTF.

This clone was seen a handful of times. V is TRBV27 and J is TRBJ2-7; 10 positions match TRBD1. Germline lookup yields CDR1 MNHEY and CDR2 SMNVEV (reference sequence). V trimming: 5 bases; J trimming: 0 bases; junction bases outside the gene matches: 1. This CDR3 is 14 amino acids long. CDR3 nucleotides: TGTGCCAGCAGTCGGACAGGGGGCTCCTACGAGCAGTACTTC. It codes for CASSRTGGSYEQYF.

This chain connects TRBV7-9 to TRBJ2-1; 10 nucleotides agree with TRBD2. The CDR3 has 16 residues. The V segment lost 4 bases and the J segment 6 bases; nucleotides outside the gene matches: 9. Germline V CDR1 and CDR2: SEHNR, FQNEAQ (reference sequence). Here the CDR3 DNA reads TGTGCCAGCAGCTCCTCCCCTAGCGGGAGTCCCAATGAGCAGTTCTTC. Protein product: CASSSSPSGSPNEQFF.

The CDR3 nucleotides read TGTGCCAGCAGCACCCGACAGGGGGCGGGCGAAAAACTGTTTTTT. Protein sequence: CASSTRQGAGEKLFF. V and J are TRBV7-2 and TRBJ1-4, with TRBD1 identical over 10 bases. CDR1 is SGHTA and CDR2 is FQGNSA in the germline V gene. V lost 5 bases, J lost 8 bases, and 8 bases stayed unmatched. This CDR3 is built from 15 residues.

This clone showed up just a few times. The chain employs TRBV4-3 and TRBJ2-7, with a weak D call TRBD2 (5 bases). CDR1 LGHNA and CDR2 YSLEER come from the germline V gene. Trimming stripped 1 base from V and 3 bases from J, with 16 bases between. The CDR3 runs 16 residues. CDR3 DNA sequence: TGCGCCAGCAGCCAAGTTCTAGGAGAGGGCTTCTACGAGCAGTACTTC. Translated, it gives CASSQVLGEGFYEQYF.

The rearrangement uses TRBV12-1 and TRBJ1-2. TRBV12-1 is marked as a pseudogene. The length of the CDR3 is 14 residues. The CDR3 region has the DNA TGTGCCAGCAGCCGGAGGGAGGCCACCTATGGCTACACCTTC. It yields the protein CASSRREATYGYTF.